Sequencing of this T cell receptor beta chain was carried out in a study of blood T cell repertoires in COVID-19. CDR1 is MNHNY, CDR2 SVGAGI, per germline (reference sequence). Trimming at V came to 2 bases and at J to 5 bases, leaving 8 bases not matched to a gene. CDR3 length equals 15 residues. As processed by the authors: Quantification of nucleated cells was approximated via reference gene primer amplification. Produced via immunoSEQ multiplex PCR; TCRdb's table is partial and in-frame only. D and trimming come from the DNA, and the V and J calls and clone size come from that table. This sample carries approximately 300,000 clones, roughly nine tenths of them seen once, and the ten largest clones take approximately 2.2%.

The source material was peripheral blood. This TCR came from a man aged 18 to 30 with active or convalescent COVID-19. The V call is TRBV6-6, the J call TRBJ2-5; 7 bases are shared with TRBD2. The CDR3 loop is CASSYVFSGGETQYF. DNA of the CDR3: TGTGCCAGCAGTTACGTTTTTTCGGGGGGTGAGACCCAGTACTTC.